These 26 T cell receptor beta chains came from one sample sequenced in a study of cytomegalovirus exposure and HLA in healthy donors. 60 Vbeta and 13 Jbeta primers were used in PCR. Measured with immunoSEQ multiplex PCR; TCRdb has only the in-frame clones, and not every one. The sample holds 130,000 to 150,000 clones, about 72% seen once. Sequencing was done on a sample of PBMCs. These receptors were taken from a man aged 40-50 years in good health and CMV-seronegative.

This clone was observed a few times. This chain links TRBV19 with TRBJ2-1; 8 nucleotides align to TRBD2. This CDR3 has 15 amino acids. CDR1 is LNHDA, CDR2 SQIVND, per germline (reference sequence). With 5 bases clipped from V and 7 bases from J, the junction kept 10 bases outside the gene matches. For the CDR3, the DNA is TGTGCCAGTAGTCTGGCGGGAGGTCCCCGTAATGAGCAGTTCTTC. Residues: CASSLAGGPRNEQFF.

This clone was picked up a small number of times. Other nucleotide sequences in the sample specify the same CDR3. The chain recombines TRBV27 with TRBJ2-7, with 7 bases that match TRBD2. Germline-derived CDR1 and CDR2 are MNHEY and SMNVEV (reference sequence). This CDR3 region has 15 residues. After removal of 2 bases from V and 2 bases from J, the junction contained 6 bases not matched to a gene. CDR3 sequence reads: CASSLGLAAPYEQYF. The DNA of the CDR3 is TGTGCCAGCAGTTTAGGGCTAGCGGCACCCTACGAGCAGTACTTC.

The chain combines TRBV18 with TRBJ2-5; D is possibly TRBD2 (6 bases). The V end was cut by 3 bases, the J end by 2 bases, with 13 bases between. Germline V gives CDR1 KGHSH, CDR2 LQKENI. The CDR3 extends over 15 amino acids. The CDR3 DNA reads as TGTGCCAGCTCACCGAGGGCGGAGGGACAAGAGACCCAGTACTTC. Translating it yields CASSPRAEGQETQYF.

Only a few counts were recorded for this clone. This chain joins TRBV2 and TRBJ2-3; 11 nucleotides line up with TRBD2. The CDR3 is made up of 15 amino acids. V lost 5 bases to trimming and J lost 2 bases; unmatched junction nucleotides: 3. The germline CDR1 and CDR2 sequences are SNHLY and FYNNEI. The DNA for the CDR3 is TGTGCCAGCAGTTTAGCGGGGGGGCCCACAGATACGCAGTATTTT. This codes for CASSLAGGPTDTQYF. Variable domain in full (rest from reference TRBV2 and TRBJ2-3): EPEVTQTPSHQVTQMGQEVILRCVPISNHLYFYWYRQILGQKVEFLVSFYNNEISEKSEIFDDQFSVERPDGSNFTLKIRSTKLEDSAMYFCASSLAGGPTDTQYFGPGTRLTVL.

The DNA for the CDR3 is TGTGCCAGCAGTGAACAAGCGGGAGGGCCCGGGGAGCAGTACTTC. Amino acids: CASSEQAGGPGEQYF. This chain connects TRBV6-1 to TRBJ2-7, with 10 bases fitting TRBD2. The trim removed 2 bases at V and 7 bases at J, leaving 8 bases unmatched. Germline V gene sequence: CDR1 MNHNS, CDR2 SASEGT. The CDR3 spans 15 residues.

V gene TRBV6-5 combines with J gene TRBJ1-6; TRBD1 is a possible D gene (6 bases). Germline-derived CDR1 and CDR2 are MNHEY and SVGAGI. The CDR3 covers 14 residues. V was shortened by 5 bases and J by 7 bases, with 12 bases between the two germline ends. The CDR3 DNA follows: TGTGCCAGCAGTCCCGGGACAAACAATTCACCCCTCCACTTT. As protein: CASSPGTNNSPLHF.

With respect to this clone: An end of the junction does not agree with germline; a read error may underlie this. The chain uses TRBV7-2 and TRBJ1-1, with 8 bases fitting TRBD1. The germline V gene has CDR1 SGHTA and CDR2 FQGNSA. This CDR3 contains 14 residues. CDR3 bases: TGTGCCAGCAGCCCACAGGGGGGGAACACTGAAGCTTTATTT. It codes for CASSPQGGNTEALF.

V is TRBV6-1 and J is TRBJ2-3, with D possibly being TRBD2 (5 bases). CDR1 and CDR2 from the germline V gene are MNHNS and SASEGT. The CDR3 consists of 12 residues. The V and J ends lost 3 bases and 9 bases respectively, with 10 bases between them. CDR3 coding DNA: TGTGCCAGCAGTGAGGACTCACTGACGCAGTATTTT. Amino acids: CASSEDSLTQYF.

The table lists this clone with a few counts. The CDR3 sequence: CASSDSPNYGYTF. The CDR3 bases are TGTGCCAGCAGTGATTCCCCGAACTATGGCTACACCTTC. This chain links TRBV2 with TRBJ1-2; D unresolved. The V gene lost 3 bases and the J gene lost 2 bases, with 7 bases spanning the gap. This CDR3 is 13 amino acids long. Germline values: CDR1 SNHLY, CDR2 FYNNEI.

V is TRBV5-4 and J is TRBJ2-7, with TRBD1 identical over 9 bases. Losses at the gene ends were 5 bases for V and 1 base for J; bases not matched to a gene: 4. The V gene's germline CDR1 is SGHNT and CDR2 YYREEE (reference sequence). The CDR3 sequence is 14 residues long. The CDR3 reads CASRGGQGSYEQYF. CDR3 DNA sequence: TGTGCCAGCAGGGGGGGACAGGGTTCCTACGAGCAGTACTTC.

The genes are TRBV9 and TRBJ1-2; D uncertain. The CDR3 sequence is 13 residues long. Germline V gene data show CDR1 as SGDLS and CDR2 as YYNGEE. Trimming removed 3 bases at V and 3 bases at J, with 9 bases between. The CDR3 bases are TGTGCCAGCAGCGAGCCCCCCCACTATGGCTACACCTTC. Translating it yields CASSEPPHYGYTF.

This clone is a singleton in its sample. The rearrangement joins TRBV19 to TRBJ1-4; TRBD1 agrees at 8 bases. Germline assignment: CDR1 LNHDA and CDR2 SQIVND (reference sequence). This CDR3 contains 14 residues. V gave up 6 bases and J gave up 4 bases; unmatched junction bases: 4. This chain's CDR3 is CASSADRDNEKLFF. The CDR3 DNA is TGTGCCAGTAGCGCGGACAGGGATAATGAAAAACTGTTTTTT.

V and J are TRBV5-1 and TRBJ2-1; 8 bases agree with TRBD1. V trimming: 2 bases; J trimming: 3 bases; junction bases outside the gene matches: 10. The CDR3 runs 17 residues. CDR1 SGHRS and CDR2 YFSETQ come from the germline V gene. As DNA, the CDR3 is TGCGCCAGCAGCTTATACACAGGGGGGCTCTACTACAATGAGCAGTTCTTC. It encodes CASSLYTGGLYYNEQFF.

The chain is built from TRBV7-9 and TRBJ1-6; D is unclear. CDR3 length: 14 amino acids. Per germline, CDR1 SEHNR and CDR2 FQNEAQ (reference sequence). Trimming pared 5 bases from V and 9 bases from J, leaving 14 bases between. CDR3 protein: CASSIPGVGSPLHF. In nucleotides, the CDR3 is TGTGCCAGCAGCATTCCCGGGGTCGGTTCACCCCTCCACTTT.

This clone was seen only a few times. The chain joins TRBV2 to TRBJ2-1; D ambiguous. The V end was cut by 2 bases, the J end by 6 bases, with 20 bases between. The CDR3 is 17 amino acids. Germline V CDR1 and CDR2: SNHLY, FYNNEI. CDR3 DNA: TGTGCCAGCAGTGAAAATTTTTTCCAGGTGTTGGCCAATGAGCAGTTCTTC. Translating it yields CASSENFFQVLANEQFF. The entire variable domain, with the rest obtained from reference TRBV2 and TRBJ2-1, is as follows: EPEVTQTPSHQVTQMGQEVILRCVPISNHLYFYWYRQILGQKVEFLVSFYNNEISEKSEIFDDQFSVERPDGSNFTLKIRSTKLEDSAMYFCASSENFFQVLANEQFFGPGTRLTVL.

The chain joins TRBV14 to TRBJ1-1, with D uncertain. The ends were cut back, 4 bases at V and 5 bases at J, with 17 bases in the middle. The CDR3 is made up of 15 amino acids. Germline V gene sequence: CDR1 SGHDN, CDR2 FVKESK. CDR3 residues: CASSRGVGRRTEAFF. The CDR3 region has the DNA TGTGCCAGCAGCCGGGGAGTGGGCCGGAGGACTGAAGCTTTCTTT.

This rearrangement joins TRBV5-1 to TRBJ1-4, with D perhaps matching TRBD1 (5 bases). This CDR3 region has 15 residues. V was trimmed by 1 base and J by 10 bases, leaving 17 bases between them. The V gene's germline CDR1 is SGHRS and CDR2 YFSETQ. CDR3 nucleotide sequence: TGCGCCAGCAGCTTGCTGCAGGACCCGCAGGGAAAACTGTTTTTT. It translates to CASSLLQDPQGKLFF. Full variable domain (rest looked up from reference TRBV5-1 and TRBJ1-4): KAGVTQTPRYLIKTRGQQVTLSCSPISGHRSVSWYQQTPGQGLQFLFEYFSETQRNKGNFPGRFSGRQFSNSRSEMNVSTLELGDSALYLCASSLLQDPQGKLFFGSGTQLSVL.

The chain recombines TRBV11-2 with TRBJ2-7; TRBD1 might be the D (6 bases). Germline assignment: CDR1 SGHAT and CDR2 FQNNGV. The ends were cut back, 6 bases at V and 4 bases at J, with 16 bases in the middle. CDR3 size: 14 residues. The CDR3 DNA reads as TGTGCCAGCAGTCGGGACACCTTAGGATACGAGCAGTACTTC. Residues: CASSRDTLGYEQYF.

V gene TRBV9 combines with J gene TRBJ2-5, with 8 bases aligning to TRBD1. Germline V gene lookup returns CDR1 SGDLS and CDR2 YYNGEE. Losses at the gene ends were 4 bases for V and 5 bases for J; bases not matched to a gene: 10. The CDR3 is made up of 15 amino acids. CDR3 coding DNA: TGTGCCAGCAGCCAAGCAGGGGGCTTCGGGGAGACCCAGTACTTC. It specifies CASSQAGGFGETQYF.

This clone was counted between two and nine times. The V call is TRBV19, the J call TRBJ1-4, with TRBD1 as a possible D gene (6 bases). The CDR3 loop spans 15 amino acids. The V and J ends lost 3 bases and 4 bases respectively, with 12 bases between them. Germline V lookup: CDR1 LNHDA, CDR2 SQIVND (reference sequence). CDR3 nucleotide sequence: TGTGCCAGTAGTATGCGGGGGCGCGGTAATGAAAAACTGTTTTTT. Translation: CASSMRGRGNEKLFF.

The chain joins TRBV19 to TRBJ1-1; 8 positions agree with TRBD1. The CDR3 has 13 residues. J gave up 3 bases and V 8 bases, and 5 bases lay outside the gene matches. Germline V gives CDR1 LNHDA, CDR2 SQIVND (reference sequence). The CDR3 spells CASGWTGYTEAFF. The CDR3 nucleotides are TGTGCCAGTGGGTGGACAGGGTACACTGAAGCTTTCTTT.

This clone has just one count. The V gene is TRBV7-9, the J gene TRBJ1-4; 10 bases are shared with TRBD1. Trimming took 3 bases from V and 4 from J; bases not matched to a gene: 11. The germline V gene has CDR1 SEHNR and CDR2 FQNEAQ (reference sequence). This CDR3 has 18 residues. The CDR3 bases are TGTGCCAGCAGCTTGACCCGGGACAGGGGCCGTTATAATGAAAAACTGTTTTTT. It codes for CASSLTRDRGRYNEKLFF.

This clone was counted between two and nine times. The chain joins TRBV11-2 to TRBJ2-7; D might be TRBD1 (6 bases). The CDR3 is 15 amino acids. Germline values: CDR1 SGHAT, CDR2 FQNNGV. Trimming left V 5 bases short and J 3 bases short, with 17 bases between. Written as DNA, the CDR3 is TGTGCCAGCAGCCCCACGGGCAGGGGAAGCTACGAGCAGTACTTC. It translates to CASSPTGRGSYEQYF.

This chain joins TRBV7-8 and TRBJ2-5; 10 bases are a match to TRBD2. The CDR3 is made up of 18 amino acids. V was pared by 5 bases and J by 5 bases, with 17 bases of the junction left unmatched. In germline, CDR1 is SGHVS, CDR2 FQNEAQ. The CDR3 sequence: CASSPRTSGIKSGETQYF. The CDR3 coding sequence is TGTGCCAGCAGCCCCAGGACTAGCGGAATTAAATCGGGGGAGACCCAGTACTTC. Variable domain in full (rest from reference TRBV7-8 and TRBJ2-5): GAGVSQSPRYKVAKRGQDVALRCDPISGHVSLFWYQQALGQGPEFLTYFQNEAQLDKSGLPSDRFFAERPEGSVSTLKIQRTQQEDSAVYLCASSPRTSGIKSGETQYFGPGTRLLVL.

The chain has TRBV5-6 and TRBJ1-3; D is unresolved. Per germline, CDR1 SGHDT and CDR2 YYEEEE. This CDR3 region has 17 residues. V lost 6 bases, J lost 0 bases, and 19 bases lay in between. CDR3 bases: TGTGCCAGCAACTGGGGAGGCGGCTGGCCCTCTGGAAACACCATATATTTT. Translating gives CASNWGGGWPSGNTIYF.

This chain links TRBV7-3 with TRBJ2-1; 8 bases match TRBD2. CDR3 length: 15 residues. Germline CDR1 is SGHTA and CDR2 is FQGTGA. Trimming cost V 5 bases and J 5 bases; bases outside gene matches: 8. This chain's CDR3 is CASSPGGLADNEQFF. In nucleotides, the CDR3 is TGTGCCAGCAGCCCGGGGGGGCTAGCGGACAATGAGCAGTTCTTC.